This T cell receptor beta chain was recovered during a study of T cell responses to AZD1222 COVID-19 vaccine. Whole-study results and caveats: Most donors were white British and more were female, and clonal diversity was possibly underestimated. Reportedly, nearly half the spike-specific TCRs target unmutated variant regions. Baseline serology detected seropositivity in only six AZD1222 recipients.

Produced via immunoSEQ multiplex PCR; TCRdb's table is partial and in-frame only. The data contain about 120,000 clones, more than 80% of them singletons. About this clone: Its antigen is unknown.

The sequencing here drew on peripheral blood, taken on day 0 of AZD1222 vaccination. The sequence was collected from an adult in good health.

The CDR3 sequence: CASRAVGGGTEAFF. Written as DNA, the CDR3 is TGTGCCAGCAGAGCTGTGGGGGGGGGAACTGAAGCTTTCTTT. The chain carries TRBV3-1 (or the pseudogene TRBV3-2) and TRBJ1-1, with D maybe TRBD1 (5 bases). Trimming removed 6 bases at V and 5 bases at J, with 16 bases between. This CDR3 has 14 residues. From germline, CDR1 is LGHDT and CDR2 YNNKEL (reference sequence).